A selection of T cell receptor beta chains follows, all from one sample in a study of T-cell memory formation after mild COVID-19. TCRdb re-called the 5' RACE reads with MiXCR, one entry per CDR3 protein. The table has 350,000 to 450,000 distinct CDR3 sequences, 15% to 20% seen once; the top ten hold about 8.1%. The sample was PBMCs or a T cell subset sorted from them (not recorded which). Receptors were obtained from an adult woman who had mild COVID-19 (a few samples of this study predate the infection). Cell type and time point are not known. CDR3s include the opening cysteine and the closing phenylalanine or tryptophan. A D gene is named only where the DNA matches it firmly. Rows give clone size only sometimes, using once, few, many, or a class for an expanded clone.

v_call	clone_size	d_call	j_call	cdr3_nt	cdr3_aa
TRBV25-1	NA	NA	TRBJ2-1	TGTGCCAGCGTGAGGGGGGGCCCCTACAATGAGCAGTTCTTC	CASVRGGPYNEQFF
TRBV7-9	few	NA	TRBJ1-1	TGTGCCAGCAGCTTAGGTCAGTTTGAAGCTTTCTTT	CASSLGQFEAFF
TRBV11-2	few	NA	TRBJ2-5	TGTGCCAGCAGGAGGTGGGCCCAAGAGACCCAGTACTTC	CASRRWAQETQYF
TRBV24-1	few	NA	TRBJ2-1	TGTGCCACCAGTGACCCCGCCGTGGCGGGCAGCTCCTACAATGAGCAGTTCTTC	CATSDPAVAGSSYNEQFF
TRBV4-3	NA	NA	TRBJ2-2	TGCGCCAGCAGCCAAGATCTGGGCAGCCGCACCGGGGAGCTGTTTTTT	CASSQDLGSRTGELFF
TRBV20-1	NA	NA	TRBJ1-1	TGCAGTGCTAGAGACGCCCGGGTCCCCGGGTACACTGAAGCTTTCTTT	CSARDARVPGYTEAFF
TRBV27	NA	NA	TRBJ2-1	TGTGCCAGCAGCTCCCTCGGCCCACACCGGGATGAGCAGTTCTTC	CASSSLGPHRDEQFF
TRBV14	NA	TRBD1	TRBJ1-2	TGTGCCAGCAGCCAAGAACCCCAGGGGGCACGAGGCTACACCTTC	CASSQEPQGARGYTF
TRBV6-5	NA	NA	TRBJ1-1	TGTGCCAGCAGTTCCAGCGGGGCGTTGGGTGAAGCTTTCTTT	CASSSSGALGEAFF
TRBV29-1	NA	TRBD2	TRBJ2-3	TGCAGCGTTGATGGGGGACTAGCGGGGGTAGGGACAGATACGCAGTATTTT	CSVDGGLAGVGTDTQYF
TRBV20-1	few	TRBD2	TRBJ2-1	TGCAGTGCTAGGAGGCCTAGCGGGAGGACCCAGGGAAATGAGCAGTTCTTC	CSARRPSGRTQGNEQFF
TRBV6-5	NA	NA	TRBJ2-1	TGTGCCAGCAGTTCCCTCTCCGGCGGACGGGACACCTACAATGAGCAGTTCTTC	CASSSLSGGRDTYNEQFF
TRBV5-1	many	NA	TRBJ2-3	TGTGCCAGCAGCTTAGCGGGCACAGATACGCAGTATTTT	CASSLAGTDTQYF
TRBV24-1	NA	TRBD1	TRBJ2-4	TGTGCCACCAGTGATTCGGGACAGACAATAAACATTCAGTACTTC	CATSDSGQTINIQYF
TRBV15	NA	NA	TRBJ1-4	TGTGCCACCAGCGGCGGACAGACGGGAAATGAAAAACTGTTTTTT	CATSGGQTGNEKLFF
TRBV19	NA	NA	TRBJ2-2	TGTGCCAGTAGTATAGGTCAGGGCTTGAACACCGGGGAGCTGTTTTTT	CASSIGQGLNTGELFF
TRBV7-8	NA	TRBD2	TRBJ2-3	TGTGCCAGCAGCTCGGAACTAGCGACCGTCACAGATACGCAGTATTTT	CASSSELATVTDTQYF
TRBV4-2	few	NA	TRBJ1-4	TGTGCCAGCAGCCAAGACCGGGCCCGAGGAAATGAAAAACTGTTTTTT	CASSQDRARGNEKLFF
TRBV2	few	NA	TRBJ1-4	TGTGCCAGCATAGTCCAACGGGGTGAAAAACTGTTTTTT	CASIVQRGEKLFF
TRBV5-5	few	NA	TRBJ2-2	TGTGCCAGCAGCTTAGCAGGGGCCCGTTGGAAGCTGTTTTTT	CASSLAGARWKLFF
TRBV3-1	NA	NA	TRBJ2-2	TGTGCCAGCAGCCAAGCAGGAGTCCTCACCGGGGAGCTGTTTTTT	CASSQAGVLTGELFF
TRBV7-9	many	NA	TRBJ2-7	TGTGCCAGCAGTTCGGGGCTTTACGAGCAGTACTTC	CASSSGLYEQYF
TRBV20-1	once	TRBD2	TRBJ2-2	TGCAGTGCTTCGAGCGGGAGAGGGGACACCGGGGAGCTGTTTTTT	CSASSGRGDTGELFF
TRBV19	NA	NA	TRBJ1-6	TGTGCCAGTAGTCCAGGACAGCGGTCACCCCTCCACTTT	CASSPGQRSPLHF
TRBV24-1	few	NA	TRBJ2-5	TGTGCCACCAGTGATCCCCCAGGGGAGACCCAGTACTTC	CATSDPPGETQYF
TRBV12-3/TRBV12-4	NA	TRBD2	TRBJ2-3	TGTGCCAGCAGTCCCATACTAGCGAGCACAGATACGCAGTATTTT	CASSPILASTDTQYF
TRBV20-1	NA	NA	TRBJ1-1	TGCAGTGCTAGAGATGGGCAGAACACTGAAGCTTTCTTT	CSARDGQNTEAFF
TRBV5-5	NA	TRBD1	TRBJ2-2	TGTGCCAGCAGCTTAAGAGGGGGGACAGGGGTCACCGGGGAGCTGTTTTTT	CASSLRGGTGVTGELFF
TRBV6-5	few	NA	TRBJ1-5	TGTGCCAGCAGTTACAAGAGTTACAATCAGCCCCAGCATTTT	CASSYKSYNQPQHF
TRBV7-2	NA	TRBD1	TRBJ1-2	TGTGCCAGCAGCAGAACAGGGGGAGAGCTCTATGGCTACACCTTC	CASSRTGGELYGYTF
TRBV9	NA	NA	TRBJ1-2	TGTGCCAGCAGCGTAGGGCGGGGGCAGGGTAACTATGGCTACACCTTC	CASSVGRGQGNYGYTF
TRBV20-1	few	NA	TRBJ2-3	TGCGGGGGTCGGGATACGCAGTATTTT	CGGRDTQYF
TRBV12-3/TRBV12-4	few	TRBD1	TRBJ1-1	TGTGCCAGCACCCTAGCCCTGGACAGGATTATGAACACTGAAGCTTTCTTT	CASTLALDRIMNTEAFF
TRBV3-1	NA	NA	TRBJ1-1	TGTGCCAGCAGCCTCTATGGGTCAAGGTCGGAAGCTTTCTTT	CASSLYGSRSEAFF
TRBV4-3	few	NA	TRBJ1-3	TGCGCCAGCAGCCAAGGAGTCTACATCTCTGGAAACACCATATATTTT	CASSQGVYISGNTIYF
TRBV28	NA	NA	TRBJ2-1	TGTGCCAGCAGTTTGACTAGGGAGATATACAATGAGCAGTTCTTC	CASSLTREIYNEQFF
TRBV11-2	NA	NA	TRBJ1-1	TGTGCCAGCAGCGCGACTGGCCTTTACATGAACACTGAAGCTTTCTTT	CASSATGLYMNTEAFF
TRBV20-1	NA	NA	TRBJ2-1	TGCAGTGCACCCGGGACAACCTCCTACAATGAGCAGTTCTTC	CSAPGTTSYNEQFF
TRBV20-1	NA	TRBD1	TRBJ2-7	TGCAGTGCTAGAAGAGCGCGGGTCACAGGGGACGAGCAGTACTTC	CSARRARVTGDEQYF
TRBV7-8	NA	NA	TRBJ2-2	TGTGCCAGCAGCGAGAGACCGGGACAGAACACCGGGGAGCTGTTTTTT	CASSERPGQNTGELFF
TRBV29-1	NA	NA	TRBJ1-1	TGCAGCGCCCAGGGAGACATGAACACTGAAGCTTTCTTT	CSAQGDMNTEAFF
TRBV2	few	NA	TRBJ2-1	TGTGCCAGCAGTGATCGCCGCGCGACGAGCTCCTACAATGAGCAGTTCTTC	CASSDRRATSSYNEQFF
TRBV29-1	many	NA	TRBJ2-2	TGCAGCGTCCGGAGCCAGCGGTACACCGGGGAGCTGTTTTTT	CSVRSQRYTGELFF
TRBV20-1	few	NA	TRBJ2-3	TGCAGTGCTAGCCCTTTAGGTACTAGTCCTACGCAGTATTTT	CSASPLGTSPTQYF
TRBV12-3/TRBV12-4	few	NA	TRBJ1-5	TGTGCCAGCAGTTTAAAGGTCTCTGACTATAGCAATCAGCCCCAGCATTTT	CASSLKVSDYSNQPQHF
TRBV7-3	NA	NA	TRBJ1-2	TGTGCCAGCAGCTCAGGACGGGGCTACACCTTC	CASSSGRGYTF
TRBV18	once	TRBD2	TRBJ2-1	TGTGCCAGCTCACCAGCGGGGGGCCCTACAAGGTGGGGCAATGAGCAGTTCTTC	CASSPAGGPTRWGNEQFF
TRBV15	NA	NA	TRBJ2-7	TGTGCCACCAGCTCTCAGGGATACTACGAGCAGTACTTC	CATSSQGYYEQYF
TRBV12-3/TRBV12-4	few	TRBD1	TRBJ1-3	TGTGCCAGCAGTCCTTGGACAGGGTTGAACACCATATATTTT	CASSPWTGLNTIYF
TRBV6-4	NA	TRBD1	TRBJ1-1	TGTGCCAGCAGTATGACAGGGGGGTTCACTGAAGCTTTATTT	CASSMTGGFTEALF
TRBV5-6	many	TRBD1	TRBJ1-4	TGTGCCAGCAGCCGGGGACAGGGTTCTGAAAAACTGTTTTTT	CASSRGQGSEKLFF
TRBV14	NA	NA	TRBJ2-1	TGTGCCAGCAGCCAAGATATGCTAGTAGGTGAGCAGTTCTTC	CASSQDMLVGEQFF